This T cell receptor beta chain was profiled in a study of beta chain features in type 1 diabetes. The overall study: Across every sample, about 110 million sorted cells were examined in total.

The CDR3 runs to 13 residues. From germline, CDR1 is SGHDT and CDR2 YYEEEE. The V end was cut by 4 bases, the J end by 3 bases, with 10 bases between. Expressed TCRB transcripts were sequenced because the entire RNA isolate underwent reverse transcription. The protocol was immunoSEQ multiplex PCR, while the TCRdb copy is restricted to in-frame clones and leaves out a portion. The sample lists 200,000 to 300,000 clones, roughly 22% seen once, with 0.028% in the top ten. Study results and limitations: For patients, the naive, central memory and Treg TCRB repertoires appeared more alike than for healthy donors. A PCR bias possibly favoring shorter templates would apply equally to patients and controls. Type 1 diabetes patients showed a moderate but significant shortening of TCRB CDR3s in all four CD4+ subsets. Diminished insertions and augmented deletions at VDJ junctions characterized type 1 diabetes patients.

This clone was detected only a few times. The target antigen is unknown. The chain is built from TRBV5-6 and TRBJ2-5; weak D call: TRBD1 (6 bases). This receptor was obtained from a middle-aged woman with type 1 diabetes. The material sequenced was naive CD4+ T cells from blood. CDR3 in DNA: TGTGCCAGCAGCCGGACAGCCAAAGAGACCCAGTACTTC. Translating gives CASSRTAKETQYF.